A single TCR beta chain is shown here with its context. The record originates from a study of PD-1 blockade in classical Hodgkin lymphoma. With 2 bases removed from V and 8 bases from J, the gap between germline ends came to 25 bases. This CDR3 is 18 amino acids long. Germline CDR1 is PRHDT and CDR2 is FYEKMQ (reference sequence). The method was immunoSEQ multiplex PCR; TCRdb's version includes in-frame clones alone and lacks a portion of them. The table lists several thousand clones, approximately 78% of them singletons. As for time point: cycle 4 day 1 (C4D1), after more than five weeks of nivolumab. The patients all showed relapse after autologous stem cell transplantation, while their brentuximab vedotin exposure varied. Isolated CD8+ T cells were derived from thawed PBMCs through magnetic negative selection.

The V call is TRBV13, the J call TRBJ2-1, with D perhaps TRBD1 (7 bases). The TCR sequence derives from a human donor with classical Hodgkin lymphoma. Here the sequenced sample was CD8+ T cells from blood, taken before the fourth cycle of nivolumab. The CDR3 DNA follows: TGTGCCAGCAGCTTAAAGGGGGCCGGGACTCTACTCGGGGATGAGCAGTTCTTC. As protein: CASSLKGAGTLLGDEQFF.